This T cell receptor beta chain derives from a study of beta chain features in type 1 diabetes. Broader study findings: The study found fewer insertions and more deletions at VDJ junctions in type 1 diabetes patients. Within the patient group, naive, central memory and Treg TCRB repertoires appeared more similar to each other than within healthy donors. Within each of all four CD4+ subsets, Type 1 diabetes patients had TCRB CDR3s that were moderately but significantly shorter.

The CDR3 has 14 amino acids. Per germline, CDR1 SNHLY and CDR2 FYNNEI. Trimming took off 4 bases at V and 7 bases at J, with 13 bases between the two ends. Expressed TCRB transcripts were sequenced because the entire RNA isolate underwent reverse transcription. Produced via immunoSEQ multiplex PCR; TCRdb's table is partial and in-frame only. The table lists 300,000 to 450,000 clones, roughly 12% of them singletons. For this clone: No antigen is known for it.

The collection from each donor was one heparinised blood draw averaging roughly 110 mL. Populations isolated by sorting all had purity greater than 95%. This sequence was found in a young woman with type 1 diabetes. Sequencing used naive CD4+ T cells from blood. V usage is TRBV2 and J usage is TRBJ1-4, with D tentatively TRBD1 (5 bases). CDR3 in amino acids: CASSARQGSEKLFF. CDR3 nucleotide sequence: TGTGCCAGCAGTGCAAGGCAGGGTAGTGAAAAACTGTTTTTT.